The table lists the clone carrying this T cell receptor beta chain with a count of one. Antigen specificity is unknown. This CDR3 comprises 14 residues. CDR1 is MGHRA, CDR2 YSYEKL, per germline. Trimming took off 1 base at V and 4 bases at J, with 10 bases between the two ends. This sample was included in a study of cytotoxic CD8 clonotypes in ibrutinib-treated CLL. Study-wide points: There were few public clonotypes, and on treatment they contracted or stayed stable. Sampling times (in sustained-remission versus progressing patients) were not the same. Exceeding age-matched healthy donors, baseline clonality also tracked the counts of circulating CD8+ T cells.

Sequencing was performed with immunoSEQ multiplex PCR; in TCRdb, only in-frame clones are kept and a portion is missing. The table records 250,000 to 350,000 clones, 60% to 80% of them present only once. V usage is TRBV4-1 and J usage is TRBJ1-1; D uncertain. Specimen: PBMCs, collected at disease progression, from a patient treated with ibrutinib. The receptor was isolated from a human donor with chronic lymphocytic leukemia. The CDR3 loop is CASSQVALATEAFF. The CDR3, as DNA: TGCGCCAGCAGCCAAGTAGCACTGGCCACTGAAGCTTTCTTT.